Below are 15 T cell receptor beta chains sequenced from a single sample in a study of brain T cells in children with intractable seizures. The assay was immunoSEQ multiplex PCR, and TCRdb's table has in-frame clones only and misses some. The sample holds about 340,000 clones, 85% to 95% seen once. Stated time point: blood from clinic visit 5 months post-surgery; TSC patient then seizure free. The sample in question was peripheral blood, obtained approximately 5 months after surgery. All receptors derive from a boy less than two years old with tuberous sclerosis and intractable seizures.

The V call is TRBV5-6, the J call TRBJ1-2; weak D call: TRBD1 (5 bases). Germline CDR1 SGHDT, CDR2 YYEEEE. This CDR3 is 14 amino acids long. The ends were cut back, 0 bases at V and 6 bases at J, with 12 bases in the middle. The CDR3 is CASSLGVRENGYTF. Written as DNA, the CDR3 is TGTGCCAGCAGCTTGGGGGTCAGGGAAAATGGCTACACCTTC.

This clone was picked up one time. The chain links TRBV7-8 to TRBJ2-4; the D gene is possibly TRBD2 (5 bases). This CDR3 region has 11 residues. Germline lookup yields CDR1 SGHVS and CDR2 FQNEAQ. Between the trimmed V and J ends, which lost 0 bases and 15 bases, there was a span of 9 bases. The CDR3 DNA reads TGTGCCAGCAGCTTAGCAGCGGTGATGTACTTC. It specifies CASSLAAVMYF.

V usage is TRBV7-9 and J usage is TRBJ1-1; unclear D gene. The germline V and J ends were trimmed by 4 bases and 7 bases, with 16 bases remaining between them. This CDR3 has 14 amino acids. Germline values: CDR1 SEHNR, CDR2 FQNEAQ (reference sequence). The CDR3 sequence: CASSYNIRAIEAFF. CDR3 DNA sequence: TGTGCCAGCAGCTATAACATCCGGGCCATTGAAGCTTTCTTT.

V is TRBV5-6 and J is TRBJ2-1; D remains unclear. The germline CDR1 and CDR2 sequences are SGHDT and YYEEEE. V lost 4 bases and J 0 bases, leaving 11 bases between the germline ends. The CDR3 runs to 15 residues. For the CDR3, the DNA is TGTGCCAGCAGCGGTGGGCTGAGCTCCTACAATGAGCAGTTCTTC. Its protein product is CASSGGLSSYNEQFF. The variable domain in full, completed from reference TRBV5-6 and TRBJ2-1, reads DAGVTQSPTHLIKTRGQQVTLRCSPKSGHDTVSWYQQALGQGPQFIFQYYEEEERQRGNFPDRFSGHQFPNYSSELNVNALLLGDSALYLCASSGGLSSYNEQFFGPGTRLTVL.

The rearrangement joins TRBV28 to TRBJ1-5, with D possibly being TRBD1 (5 bases). The CDR3 length is 15 residues. Germline-derived CDR1 and CDR2 are MDHEN and SYDVKM. V gave up 5 bases and J gave up 3 bases, with 14 bases separating them. The CDR3 nucleotides read TGTGCCAGCAGTGTACCAGGGCCTAACAATCAGCCCCAGCATTTT. Amino acid sequence: CASSVPGPNNQPQHF.

Turning to this clone: A much larger clone sits a single nucleotide away, making a read error possible. This chain uses TRBV7-9 with TRBJ2-1, with TRBD2 matching 8 bases. This CDR3 spans 13 amino acids. Germline V gene sequence: CDR1 SEHNR, CDR2 FQNEAQ (reference sequence). V gave up 5 bases and J gave up 5 bases; unmatched junction bases: 2. The CDR3 bases are TGTGCCAGCAGCCGGACTAGCAACAATGAGCAGTTCTTC. Translated: CASSRTSNNEQFF.

This clone was seen a handful of times. The rearrangement links TRBV11-2 to TRBJ1-2, with TRBD1 identical over 8 bases. The CDR3 is 12 residues long. Germline V gives CDR1 SGHAT, CDR2 FQNNGV. Trimming removed 1 base from V and 8 bases from J; junction bases left unmatched: 0. CDR3 in amino acids: CASSLGQGGYTF. The CDR3 nucleotides are TGTGCCAGCAGCTTAGGACAGGGGGGCTACACCTTC.

The V gene is TRBV7-6, the J gene TRBJ1-4; D may be TRBD1 (6 bases). V lost 10 bases, J lost 1 base, and 16 bases lay in between. Per germline, CDR1 SGHVS and CDR2 FNYEAQ. The CDR3 is made up of 15 amino acids. CDR3: CAIKAGAGTNEKLFF. CDR3 DNA sequence: TGTGCCATAAAAGCGGGGGCAGGAACTAATGAAAAACTGTTTTTT. The variable domain in full, completed from reference TRBV7-6 and TRBJ1-4, reads GAGVSQSPRYKVTKRGQDVALRCDPISGHVSLYWYRQALGQGPEFLTYFNYEAQQDKSGLPNDRFSAERPEGSISTLTIQRTEQRDSAMYRCAIKAGAGTNEKLFFGSGTQLSVL.

The V and J genes are TRBV19 and TRBJ2-1, with D tentatively TRBD2 (6 bases). The CDR3 totals 12 residues. Germline-derived CDR1 and CDR2 are LNHDA and SQIVND (reference sequence). With 5 bases removed from V and 5 bases from J, the gap between germline ends came to 7 bases. The CDR3 nucleotides read TGTGCCAGTAGTCCGGGAGACAATGAGCAGTTCTTC. It translates to CASSPGDNEQFF. Complete variable domain (other parts from reference TRBV19 and TRBJ2-1): DGGITQSPKYLFRKEGQNVTLSCEQNLNHDAMYWYRQDPGQGLRLIYYSQIVNDFQKGDIAEGYSVSREKKESFPLTVTSAQKNPTAFYLCASSPGDNEQFFGPGTRLTVL.

The V call is TRBV12-2, the J call TRBJ1-1. TRBV12-2 represents a pseudogene. This CDR3 region has 11 residues. The CDR3 nucleotides are TGTGCAAGTCGCTTATGGGGCGGGGCTTTCTTT. It translates to CASRLWGGAFF.

The chain is built from TRBV27 and TRBJ1-1; D is unresolved. Deletions cut 8 bases from V and 3 bases from J, with 16 bases between. The CDR3 has 14 amino acids. Germline V gene lookup returns CDR1 MNHEY and CDR2 SMNVEV (reference sequence). CDR3: CASRDPIEDTEAFF. CDR3 bases: TGTGCCAGCCGAGACCCTATCGAGGACACTGAAGCTTTCTTT.

The rearrangement links TRBV10-3 to TRBJ2-1; the D is unclear. Germline CDR1 and CDR2: ENHRY and SYGVKD. V was pared by 4 bases and J by 9 bases, with 19 bases between. CDR3 length: 15 amino acids. For the CDR3, the DNA is TGTGCCATCAGTGTGCGAGCAACCGTCCGTGGTGAGCAGTTCTTC. It specifies CAISVRATVRGEQFF.

The sample holds a few counts of this clone. The chain employs TRBV5-8 and TRBJ1-1; no clear D. The V end lost 0 bases, the J end lost 0 bases, and 15 bases lay between the germline ends. This CDR3 spans 17 amino acids. The V gene's germline CDR1 is SGHTS and CDR2 YDEGEE. The CDR3 DNA sequence: TGTGCCAGCAGCTTGGGGGTTCTGGTGGATATGAACACTGAAGCTTTCTTT. This sequence encodes CASSLGVLVDMNTEAFF. The whole variable domain, filled in from reference TRBV5-8 and TRBJ1-1, reads EAGVTQSPTHLIKTRGQQATLRCSPISGHTSVYWYQQALGLGLQFLLWYDEGEERNRGNFPPRFSGRQFPNYSSELNVNALELEDSALYLCASSLGVLVDMNTEAFFGQGTRLTVV.

The rearrangement uses TRBV19 and TRBJ2-2; TRBD1 is a possible D gene (6 bases). This CDR3 has 16 residues. The V gene lost 1 base and the J gene lost 5 bases, with 14 bases spanning the gap. The V gene's germline CDR1 is LNHDA and CDR2 SQIVND (reference sequence). The CDR3 reads CASSIGVKGVTGELFF. CDR3 DNA: TGTGCCAGTAGTATAGGCGTTAAGGGGGTAACCGGGGAGCTGTTTTTT.

This clone was observed a few times. A much larger clonotype is one base distant, so this may be a read error. Other DNA sequences within the sample encode an identical CDR3. The chain uses TRBV7-9 and TRBJ1-2; 10 bases match TRBD1. CDR1 and CDR2 from the germline V gene are SEHNR and FQNEAQ (reference sequence). The CDR3 contains 14 residues. V was pared by 1 base and J by 5 bases, with 1 base of the junction left unmatched. Here the CDR3 DNA reads TGTGCCAGCAGCTTAGGACAGGGGGCTTATGGCTACACCTTC. Encoded protein: CASSLGQGAYGYTF.